What follows describes a single TCR beta chain. Its target is not known. Produced via immunoSEQ multiplex PCR; TCRdb's table is partial and in-frame only. The sample contains approximately 29,000 clones, around four fifths of which appear only once. The ends were cut back, 5 bases at V and 7 bases at J, with 9 bases in the middle. Germline assignment: CDR1 SGHDN and CDR2 FVKESK. The CDR3 is made up of 12 amino acids. These data are taken from a study of OX40 agonist ivuxolimab in advanced cancers. Study details: The eligibility criteria allowed prior anti-PD-1, anti-PD-L1 or anti-CTLA-4 therapy, and under 50% had some. Study-wide results and caveats: Within 6 weeks, CD4+ and CD8+ blood T cells expanded clonally at 0.1 to 3.0 mg/kg. On average, CD8+ T cells had more expanded clones than CD4+. Some nonresponders likewise displayed low normalized T-cell clonal expansion.

The chain has TRBV14 and TRBJ1-3; no definite D call. The sample consisted of CD4+ or CD8+ T cells sorted from blood, taken in a trial of the OX40 agonist ivuxolimab. The receptor was isolated from an adult with an advanced solid tumor such as melanoma, head and neck, liver or kidney cancer. The chain's CDR3 is CASSVSVNTIYF. For the CDR3, the DNA is TGTGCCAGCAGCGTGTCAGTTAACACCATATATTTT.